This T cell receptor (beta chain) was captured by sequencing in a study of control samples from healthy donors and cancer patients. The CDR3 consists of 14 residues. Per germline, CDR1 LNHDA and CDR2 SQIVND (reference sequence). Trimming left V 8 bases short and J 6 bases short, with 17 bases between. Some clones are missing from TCRdb's copy, which holds only in-frame ones; the method was immunoSEQ multiplex PCR. Of about 40,000 clones in the sample, approximately 90% are singletons; the top ten hold roughly 3.5%. The specimen was blood. The origin of this receptor is a woman in her forties or fifties in good health. The chain couples TRBV19 to TRBJ1-5, with a weak D call TRBD1 (6 bases). The CDR3 loop reads CASSGDKGFQPQHF. The CDR3 DNA follows: TGTGCCAGTTCAGGGGACAAAGGCTTTCAGCCCCAGCATTTT.